These 30 T cell receptor beta chains were all obtained from the same sample, sequenced in a study of early T cells in non-severe SARS-CoV-2 infection. MiXCR was run by TCRdb on the 5' RACE reads, yielding one entry per CDR3 protein. Here the sample spans fewer than 85,000 distinct CDR3 sequences, roughly 15% being singletons. The sequenced sample consisted of whole blood. All receptors come from an adult who was a healthcare worker with PCR-confirmed SARS-CoV-2 infection or an uninfected control (not recorded which).

The chain couples TRBV18 to TRBJ1-2, with 8 bases fitting TRBD1. V shed 6 bases and J 4 bases; nucleotides not matched to a gene: 7. Per germline, CDR1 KGHSH and CDR2 LQKENI. The CDR3 length is 14 residues. In DNA form, the CDR3 reads TGTGCCAGCTCCGGGACAGGACAATTCTATGGCTACACCTTC. The encoded protein is CASSGTGQFYGYTF.

This clonotype was seen repeatedly, ten times or more. The chain recombines TRBV30 with TRBJ1-2; D may be TRBD1 (5 bases). Germline CDR1 GTSNPN, CDR2 SVGIG (reference sequence). The V end lost 3 bases, the J end lost 3 bases, and 14 bases lay between the germline ends. The CDR3 totals 14 residues. The CDR3, as DNA: TGTGCCTGGAGAGATGTAGGGGCACACTATGGCTACACCTTC. This sequence encodes CAWRDVGAHYGYTF.

This clonotype was found many times. This CDR3 is CASGPLVGAYEQYF. The CDR3 nucleotides are TGTGCCAGCGGGCCCTTAGTGGGGGCCTACGAGCAGTACTTC. The chain has TRBV27 and TRBJ2-7, with D perhaps being TRBD1 or TRBD2 (5 bases each). The V end was cut by 8 bases, the J end by 2 bases, with 16 bases between. There are 14 residues in the CDR3. Per germline, CDR1 MNHEY and CDR2 SMNVEV (reference sequence).

The chain employs TRBV30 and TRBJ1-1; 9 nucleotides agree with TRBD1. Germline CDR1 and CDR2: GTSNPN and SVGIG (reference sequence). V lost 7 bases and J lost 5; bases outside the gene matches: 8. CDR3 length equals 13 residues. CDR3 loop: CASQQGAGTEAFF. The DNA of the CDR3 is TGTGCCTCACAACAGGGGGCCGGGACTGAAGCTTTCTTT.

This chain uses TRBV7-6 with TRBJ2-1, with 7 nucleotides matching TRBD1. Unmatched junction bases numbered 8, after V lost 5 bases and J lost 4 bases. CDR3 length: 15 residues. Germline loops: CDR1 SGHVS, CDR2 FNYEAQ. CDR3 sequence reads: CASSRDRAKYNEQFF. CDR3 DNA sequence: TGTGCCAGCAGCCGCGACAGGGCCAAGTACAATGAGCAGTTCTTC. The variable domain in full, with the rest retrieved from reference TRBV7-6 and TRBJ2-1, is GAGVSQSPRYKVTKRGQDVALRCDPISGHVSLYWYRQALGQGPEFLTYFNYEAQQDKSGLPNDRFSAERPEGSISTLTIQRTEQRDSAMYRCASSRDRAKYNEQFFGPGTRLTVL.

This clonotype was seen a few times. The V call is TRBV7-2, the J call TRBJ1-1; possibly TRBD1 for D (5 bases). The CDR3 sequence is 15 residues long. Trimming removed 1 base from V and 10 bases from J, with 19 bases in between. Per germline, CDR1 SGHTA and CDR2 FQGNSA. The CDR3 region has the DNA TGTGCCAGCAGCTTAGACCCCTTGGCAGCGGGGACAGCTTTCTTT. Translated: CASSLDPLAAGTAFF.

V and J are TRBV12-3 or TRBV12-4 and TRBJ2-3; D might be TRBD1 (5 bases). The V end lost 7 bases, the J end lost 2 bases, and 22 bases lay between the germline ends. This CDR3 region has 17 residues. The CDR3: CASTTFGAWGATDTQYF. CDR3 nucleotide sequence: TGTGCCAGCACCACCTTCGGCGCGTGGGGCGCCACAGATACGCAGTATTTT.

This clonotype was detected many times. The chain links TRBV13 to TRBJ2-7, with 11 bases lining up with TRBD1. J lost 6 bases, V lost 4 bases, and 5 bases had no gene match. Germline lookup yields CDR1 PRHDT and CDR2 FYEKMQ (reference sequence). CDR3 length: 14 residues. The CDR3 reads CASSSDRGRTEQYF. CDR3 coding DNA: TGTGCCAGCAGCTCGGACAGGGGGCGAACCGAGCAGTACTTC. Full variable domain (remainder filled in from reference TRBV13 and TRBJ2-7): AAGVIQSPRHLIKEKRETATLKCYPIPRHDTVYWYQQGPGQDPQFLISFYEKMQSDKGSIPDRFSAQQFSDYHSELNMSSLELGDSALYFCASSSDRGRTEQYFGPGTRLTVT.

This clonotype was seen only a few times. The chain joins TRBV7-6 to TRBJ2-1, with 12 bases identical to TRBD2. Germline loops: CDR1 SGHVS, CDR2 FNYEAQ. There are 21 residues in the CDR3. After removal of 0 bases from V and 5 bases from J, the junction contained 17 bases not matched to a gene. CDR3 DNA sequence: TGTGCCAGCAGCTTAGCGCGGGTAGGACTAGCGGGACCCCCAGGCGACAATGAGCAGTTCTTC. The encoded protein is CASSLARVGLAGPPGDNEQFF.

This clonotype was observed a few times. This sequence joins TRBV11-3 and TRBJ2-2; possibly TRBD1 or TRBD2 for D (7 bases each). V shed 1 base and J shed 6 bases, with 15 bases lying between them. From germline, CDR1 is SGHNT and CDR2 YENEEA. This CDR3 has 16 amino acids. The CDR3, as DNA: TGTGCCAGCAGCTTAGGTCCCGCAGGGGGGGCCGGGGAGCTGTTTTTT. Protein sequence: CASSLGPAGGAGELFF.

V usage is TRBV19 and J usage is TRBJ1-4; no clear D gene. The germline V gene has CDR1 LNHDA and CDR2 SQIVND (reference sequence). V lost 6 bases and J lost 0, with 17 bases in between. The CDR3 contains 17 residues. This CDR3 reads CASSILAGHATNEKLFF. The CDR3 coding sequence is TGTGCCAGTAGCATACTCGCCGGTCACGCAACTAATGAAAAACTGTTTTTT.

The table lists this clonotype with a few counts. The chain carries TRBV29-1 and TRBJ2-5; the match to TRBD2 covers 8 bases. The CDR3 extends over 16 amino acids. Germline CDR1 SQVTM, CDR2 ANQGSEA. V shed 4 bases and J 2 bases; nucleotides not matched to a gene: 12. In nucleotides, the CDR3 is TGCAGCGTTGCAAGGGGCAGCGGGGGAGGACAAGAGACCCAGTACTTC. Translated, it gives CSVARGSGGGQETQYF.

V usage is TRBV5-6 and J usage is TRBJ2-7, with 8 bases identical to TRBD1. After removal of 4 bases from V and 0 bases from J, the junction contained 6 bases not matched to a gene. This CDR3 spans 15 amino acids. CDR1 SGHDT and CDR2 YYEEEE come from the germline V gene. The CDR3 spells CASSLGQGSSYEQYF. The CDR3 DNA reads as TGTGCCAGCAGCCTCGGACAGGGAAGCTCCTACGAGCAGTACTTC.

This clonotype was counted a few times. The chain recombines TRBV7-9 with TRBJ1-1; D unclear. Germline V gene sequence: CDR1 SEHNR, CDR2 FQNEAQ (reference sequence). CDR3 length equals 14 residues. With 5 bases removed from V and 5 bases from J, the gap between germline ends came to 15 bases. CDR3 residues: CASSPRTVSTEAFF. The CDR3 DNA is TGTGCCAGCAGCCCCCGGACCGTTTCGACTGAAGCTTTCTTT.

Note on this clonotype: Possible read error: a much larger clone is one base away. The V gene is TRBV4-3, the J gene TRBJ1-4; D gene uncertain. Germline lookup yields CDR1 LGHNA and CDR2 YSLEER. The CDR3 has 17 amino acids. V lost 3 bases and J 3 bases, leaving 17 bases between the germline ends. This chain's CDR3 is CASSHVPDAAANEKLFF. In DNA form, the CDR3 reads TGCGCCAGCAGCCACGTCCCTGATGCTGCGGCTAATGAAAAACTGTTTTTT.

The chain uses TRBV5-1 and TRBJ2-1; D is unclear. The CDR3 has 14 residues. The germline CDR1 and CDR2 sequences are SGHRS and YFSETQ. Trimming pared 6 bases from V and 6 bases from J, leaving 16 bases between. The CDR3 region is CASTDQLLGNEQFF. The CDR3 DNA sequence: TGCGCCAGCACCGACCAGCTTTTAGGCAATGAGCAGTTCTTC.

The table lists this clonotype with many counts. This chain links TRBV20-1 with TRBJ1-3, with D maybe TRBD1 (5 bases). Germline V lookup: CDR1 DFQATT, CDR2 SNEGSKA (reference sequence). V was cut by 0 bases and J by 8 bases, with 11 bases left in between. CDR3 length equals 13 residues. CDR3 bases: TGCAGTGCTAGAGATCGCTGGGACCACACCATATATTTT. It specifies CSARDRWDHTIYF.

This clonotype was seen only a few times. The chain combines TRBV9 with TRBJ1-6; TRBD1 is a possible D gene (5 bases). Trimming took off 3 bases at V and 9 bases at J, with 16 bases between the two ends. Germline CDR1 and CDR2: SGDLS and YYNGEE. The CDR3 covers 15 residues. The DNA for the CDR3 is TGTGCCAGCAGCGGACGTCAGGGTGGGGCTTCACCCCTCCACTTT. Amino acid sequence: CASSGRQGGASPLHF.

Comments on this clonotype: Possible read error: a much larger clone is one base away. The chain links TRBV5-1 to TRBJ1-6; no clear D gene. The germline V gene has CDR1 SGHRS and CDR2 YFSETQ. The CDR3 sequence is 16 residues long. The chain's CDR3 is CASSLGWSSYNSLLHF. CDR3 DNA: TGCGCCAGCAGCTTGGGCTGGAGCTCCTATAATTCACTCCTCCACTTT.

This clonotype showed up many times. The V gene is TRBV20-1, the J gene TRBJ2-3; 8 nucleotides agree with TRBD2. This CDR3 contains 15 residues. J was trimmed by 3 bases and V by 3 bases; bases with no gene match: 8. Germline loops: CDR1 DFQATT, CDR2 SNEGSKA (reference sequence). The CDR3 loop is CSARLSGEATDTQYF. The CDR3 bases are TGCAGTGCTAGGCTTAGCGGGGAGGCAACAGATACGCAGTATTTT.

This clonotype was seen at least ten times. V gene TRBV7-6 combines with J gene TRBJ1-5, with 9 bases matching TRBD1. Germline assignment: CDR1 SGHVS and CDR2 FNYEAQ. CDR3 length: 15 residues. J was trimmed by 5 bases and V by 2 bases; bases with no gene match: 4. The CDR3 DNA follows: TGTGCCAGCAGCTTAATGACAGGGGGTGATCAGCCCCAGCATTTT. This gives the protein CASSLMTGGDQPQHF.

This clonotype came up many times. This chain links TRBV27 with TRBJ2-7; tentative D call: TRBD2 (5 bases). The ends were cut back, 4 bases at V and 0 bases at J, with 10 bases in the middle. Looked up from germline, CDR1 is MNHEY and CDR2 is SMNVEV (reference sequence). The CDR3 totals 14 residues. The CDR3 DNA follows: TGTGCCAGCAGTTCGAGGGTGAGCTCCTACGAGCAGTACTTC. It codes for CASSSRVSSYEQYF.

This clonotype turned up a few times. The CDR3, as DNA: TGCAGTGCTAGAGCTGTAATCCCCCCGGAAACCGGTCATAATTCACCCCTCCACTTT. Its translation is CSARAVIPPETGHNSPLHF. The chain couples TRBV20-1 to TRBJ1-6, with D unclear. The CDR3 length is 19 residues. V was shortened by 1 base and J by 5 bases, with 24 bases between the two germline ends. Per the germline V gene, CDR1 is DFQATT and CDR2 is SNEGSKA (reference sequence).

This clonotype was observed at least ten times. The J gene is TRBJ2-3, the V gene TRBV6-2 or TRBV6-3; maybe TRBD2 (6 bases). The V gene's germline CDR1 is MNHEY and CDR2 SVGEGT. Trimming cost V 2 bases and J 0 bases, with 12 bases left between them. The CDR3 is 16 residues long. This CDR3 reads CASSYALRGSTDTQYF. The CDR3 DNA reads as TGTGCCAGCAGTTACGCGCTGCGGGGAAGCACAGATACGCAGTATTTT.

This clonotype was seen a few times. The chain combines TRBV5-5 with TRBJ2-4; possibly TRBD2 for D (5 bases). V was trimmed by 0 bases and J by 1 base, leaving 11 bases between them. This CDR3 spans 16 amino acids. The germline CDR1 and CDR2 sequences are SGHKS and YYEKEE (reference sequence). CDR3 residues: CASSLGAGGAKNIQYF. CDR3 DNA sequence: TGTGCCAGCAGCTTGGGGGCAGGCGGGGCCAAAAACATTCAGTACTTC.

This CDR3 reads CASSLERAFTQYF. In DNA, the CDR3 is TGTGCCAGCAGCTTAGAACGGGCCTTTACGCAGTATTTT. The chain carries TRBV7-2 and TRBJ2-3; D is unresolved. The germline V gene has CDR1 SGHTA and CDR2 FQGNSA. CDR3 size: 13 residues. The V end lost 1 base, the J end lost 8 bases, and 10 bases lay between the germline ends.

Many counts were recorded for this clonotype. The CDR3 DNA reads TGTGCCAGCAGACTAGGGTCTGCTGCTCTCGGCTACACCTTC. Residues: CASRLGSAALGYTF. The rearrangement joins TRBV5-5 to TRBJ1-2, with unresolved D. Looked up from germline, CDR1 is SGHKS and CDR2 is YYEKEE (reference sequence). The V gene lost 5 bases and the J gene lost 8 bases, with 19 bases spanning the gap. The CDR3 covers 14 residues.

The V gene is TRBV24-1, the J gene TRBJ2-5, with a tentative D call TRBD2 (5 bases). Germline assignment: CDR1 KGHDR and CDR2 SFDVKD. The CDR3 has 16 amino acids. Trimming removed 9 bases from V and 6 bases from J, with 25 bases in between. The CDR3 spells CATLIPTIFVGKTQYF. DNA for the CDR3: TGTGCCACCTTGATCCCGACTATTTTTGTAGGGAAGACCCAGTACTTC.

This sequence joins TRBV12-3 or TRBV12-4 and TRBJ2-7; 7 bases fit TRBD1. V lost 6 bases to trimming and J lost 7 bases; unmatched junction nucleotides: 6. CDR3 length equals 12 residues. The CDR3 protein is CASRGTEREQYF. CDR3 in DNA: TGTGCCAGCAGAGGGACAGAGAGGGAGCAGTACTTC.

The chain recombines TRBV18 with TRBJ2-3; 8 bases are a match to TRBD2. This CDR3 is built from 14 residues. The J segment lost 6 bases and the V segment lost 3 bases, leaving 5 bases of the junction unmatched. The germline V gene has CDR1 KGHSH and CDR2 LQKENI. Written as DNA, the CDR3 is TGTGCCAGCTCACCCCTTAGCGGGACCGATACGCAGTATTTT. The encoded protein is CASSPLSGTDTQYF.